This T cell receptor (beta chain) was obtained from a study of blood T cells in healthy people across ages. Concerning this clonotype itself: Antigen: not known. A junction end diverges from the germline sequence, so it may reflect a read error.

RNA extraction gave at least 5 micrograms of total RNA per sample. Germline CDR1 and CDR2: ENHRY and SYGVKD. This CDR3 is built from 13 residues. A second roughly 7 to 12 cycle PCR used barcoded and J-beta primers. A single record per CDR3 protein comes from TCRdb applying MiXCR to the 5' RACE reads. The sample has over 1,500,000 distinct CDR3 sequences; about two fifths are singletons. Study-wide results and caveats: PBMCs left unsorted prevented a conclusive naive versus antigen-experienced comparison. Both naive CD4+ cell counts and diversity were greater in long-lived donors than in aged donors.

This clonotype was obtained from a human donor in good health. This chain connects TRBV10-3 to TRBJ2-7; TRBD1 is a possible D gene (6 bases). Source material: blood. The CDR3 is CAITNQDSYERYF. CDR3 nucleotides: TGTGCCATCACCAACCAGGACAGCTACGAGCGGTACTTC.